The 29 T cell receptor beta chains given below trace back to one sample, sequenced in a study of blood T cell repertoires in COVID-19. Libraries were prepared by immunoSEQ multiplex PCR; TCRdb keeps only in-frame clonotypes and omits some of them. This table has over 150,000 clones, 79% appearing once. Sequencing was carried out using PBMCs or T cells enriched from blood (not recorded which). The source of these receptors is a woman in her seventies in a cohort exposed to, infected with or recovered from COVID-19 (not recorded which).

The V and J genes are TRBV7-9 and TRBJ1-2; the D is unclear. V lost 5 bases, J lost 10 bases, and 11 bases lay in between. The CDR3 sequence is 11 residues long. Germline-derived CDR1 and CDR2 are SEHNR and FQNEAQ (reference sequence). Here the CDR3 reads CASSPYGDYTF. The CDR3 DNA is TGTGCCAGCAGCCCATACGGAGACTACACCTTC.

The CDR3 region is CASSYLGTPKWGELFF. The CDR3, as DNA: TGTGCCAGCAGTTACCTCGGGACACCAAAGTGGGGGGAGCTGTTTTTT. The chain combines TRBV6-5 with TRBJ2-2; maybe TRBD1 (6 bases). Germline CDR1 is MNHEY and CDR2 is SVGAGI. The CDR3 runs 16 residues. V was trimmed by 2 bases and J by 8 bases, leaving 18 bases between them.

This chain uses TRBV25-1 with TRBJ2-3; D unresolved. Per germline, CDR1 MGHDK and CDR2 SYGVNS. Trimming shortened V by 4 bases and J by 2 bases, and 16 bases separated the two germline ends. The CDR3 sequence is 16 residues long. The CDR3 region is CASSGRLNNPTDTQYF. The CDR3 DNA reads as TGTGCCAGCAGTGGAAGACTCAACAATCCCACAGATACGCAGTATTTT.

This clone has more than one count but fewer than ten. The chain recombines TRBV2 with TRBJ1-1, with D perhaps matching TRBD1 (6 bases). The V gene's germline CDR1 is SNHLY and CDR2 FYNNEI. The CDR3 is made up of 12 amino acids. V was clipped by 0 bases and J by 11 bases, with 10 bases between them. The CDR3 loop reads CASSEAGALAFF. CDR3 sequence (DNA): TGTGCCAGCAGTGAAGCGGGGGCGTTGGCTTTCTTT.

This chain uses TRBV11-2 with TRBJ1-4; TRBD1 matches at 7 bases. The CDR3 sequence is 12 residues long. J lost 8 bases, V lost 4 bases, and 1 base had no gene match. Germline CDR1 is SGHAT and CDR2 is FQNNGV. DNA for the CDR3: TGTGCCAGCAGCTCAGGGGGAGAAAAACTGTTTTTT. It translates to CASSSGGEKLFF.

J is TRBJ2-1 and V is TRBV2, with 9 bases fitting TRBD2. V was clipped by 4 bases and J by 9 bases; unmatched bases: 4. Germline values: CDR1 SNHLY, CDR2 FYNNEI. This CDR3 contains 13 residues. The CDR3 sequence is CASSADSGSEQFF. Written as DNA, the CDR3 is TGTGCCAGCAGTGCCGATAGCGGGAGTGAGCAGTTCTTC.

This clone was seen once. The rearrangement uses TRBV7-9 and TRBJ1-6; TRBD1 aligns across 7 bases. V was clipped by 5 bases and J by 0 bases; unmatched bases: 16. The germline V gene has CDR1 SEHNR and CDR2 FQNEAQ (reference sequence). The CDR3 contains 20 residues. The CDR3 region has the DNA TGTGCCAGCAGCAACGCACCCTACAGGGGCAGGAGCTCCTATAATTCACCCCTCCACTTT. It translates to CASSNAPYRGRSSYNSPLHF. Based on the CDR3 plus reference TRBV7-9 and TRBJ1-6, the full variable domain is DTGVSQNPRHKITKRGQNVTFRCDPISEHNRLYWYRQTLGQGPEFLTYFQNEAQLEKSRLLSDRFSAERPKGSFSTLEIQRTEQGDSAMYLCASSNAPYRGRSSYNSPLHFGNGTRLTVT.

CDR3 in DNA: TGTGCCAGTAGTATGGGGACATCATTCACAGATACGCAGTATTTT. Protein sequence: CASSMGTSFTDTQYF. V is TRBV19 and J is TRBJ2-3; D possibly corresponds to TRBD1 (6 bases). Germline CDR1 is LNHDA and CDR2 is SQIVND (reference sequence). The V end lost 3 bases, the J end lost 2 bases, and 12 bases lay between the germline ends. The CDR3 has 15 amino acids.

The rearrangement links TRBV5-4 to TRBJ2-5, with 7 bases that match TRBD1. V was pared by 4 bases and J by 5 bases, with 5 bases of the junction left unmatched. From germline, CDR1 is SGHNT and CDR2 YYREEE (reference sequence). The CDR3 has 13 residues. CDR3 sequence: CASSPGGSETQYF. The CDR3 bases are TGTGCCAGCAGCCCAGGGGGATCGGAGACCCAGTACTTC.

V is TRBV25-1 and J is TRBJ2-7; 9 nucleotides align to TRBD1. Trimming cost V 5 bases and J 1 base; bases outside gene matches: 3. The CDR3 runs 14 residues. Germline V gives CDR1 MGHDK, CDR2 SYGVNS. CDR3 residues: CASSPTGGSYEQYF. CDR3 nucleotide sequence: TGTGCCAGCAGTCCGACAGGGGGATCCTACGAGCAGTACTTC.

The gene calls are TRBV7-3 and TRBJ2-2; TRBD1 matches 7 bases. The CDR3 is 18 amino acids. Germline V gene lookup returns CDR1 SGHTA and CDR2 FQGTGA. Trimming cost V 3 bases and J 0 bases; bases outside gene matches: 10. This CDR3 is CASSLGPSGGANTGELFF. The CDR3 DNA sequence: TGTGCCAGCAGCTTGGGTCCATCAGGGGGAGCGAACACCGGGGAGCTGTTTTTT.

The chain carries TRBV11-3 and TRBJ2-1; 7 bases align to TRBD1. Trimming removed 4 bases from V and 9 bases from J; junction bases left unmatched: 6. CDR1 is SGHNT, CDR2 YENEEA, per germline. There are 13 residues in the CDR3. CDR3 nucleotide sequence: TGTGCCAGCAGCTCAACAGGGGTGGGTGAGCAGTTCTTC. Its protein is CASSSTGVGEQFF.

The V call is TRBV7-6, the J call TRBJ1-1; unclear D gene. Germline CDR1 SGHVS, CDR2 FNYEAQ. Between the trimmed V and J ends, which lost 2 bases and 1 base, there was a span of 11 bases. This CDR3 spans 15 amino acids. The CDR3 sequence: CASSLRERGNTEAFF. The CDR3 DNA follows: TGTGCCAGCAGCTTAAGGGAGCGAGGGAACACTGAAGCTTTCTTT.

V and J are TRBV5-6 and TRBJ1-2; the D gene is possibly TRBD1 (5 bases). The V gene lost 0 bases and the J gene lost 8 bases, with 14 bases spanning the gap. Germline V gives CDR1 SGHDT, CDR2 YYEEEE. The CDR3 length is 14 residues. The CDR3 coding sequence is TGTGCCAGCAGCTTGGCCCACGGGCAGGGAGGCTACACCTTC. It specifies CASSLAHGQGGYTF.

Written as DNA, the CDR3 is TGTGCCAGCAGCTTAGGCCAGGGGAGTGAAAAACTGTTTTTT. It translates to CASSLGQGSEKLFF. The chain is built from TRBV11-2 and TRBJ1-4, with D perhaps matching TRBD1 (6 bases). V lost 1 base, J lost 7 bases, and 10 bases lay in between. Germline values: CDR1 SGHAT, CDR2 FQNNGV. This CDR3 is 14 amino acids long.

The V and J genes are TRBV2 and TRBJ1-5; D call uncertain. This CDR3 contains 13 residues. CDR1 is SNHLY, CDR2 FYNNEI, per germline. The V gene lost 8 bases and the J gene lost 7 bases, with 15 bases spanning the gap. The CDR3 DNA sequence: TGTGCCAGCGGCCCTGAGGAGGAACAGCCCCAGCATTTT. It encodes CASGPEEEQPQHF.

The chain has TRBV20-1 and TRBJ2-7, with D unresolved. Deletions cut 3 bases from V and 3 bases from J, with 9 bases between. Looked up from germline, CDR1 is DFQATT and CDR2 is SNEGSKA (reference sequence). The CDR3 length is 12 residues. The CDR3 DNA reads TGCAGTGCTAGTGGGCGGAGCTACGAGCAGTACTTC. Residues: CSASGRSYEQYF.

The chain carries TRBV19 and TRBJ2-7, with D possibly TRBD1 on 5 matching bases. The germline V and J ends were trimmed by 1 base and 3 bases, with 13 bases remaining between them. The CDR3 runs to 15 residues. Per germline, CDR1 LNHDA and CDR2 SQIVND (reference sequence). The CDR3 region has the DNA TGTGCCAGTAGTATAGCGGCAGGGAAAGGCTACGAGCAGTACTTC. It translates to CASSIAAGKGYEQYF.

The chain links TRBV5-1 to TRBJ2-3, with D possibly being TRBD2 (6 bases). V was cut by 5 bases and J by 2 bases, with 15 bases left in between. Germline V CDR1 and CDR2: SGHRS, YFSETQ. The CDR3 has 15 amino acids. The CDR3 DNA is TGCGCCAGCAGTAATAGCGGTTACTACACAGATACGCAGTATTTT. Translated, it gives CASSNSGYYTDTQYF.

The chain links TRBV3-1 (or the pseudogene TRBV3-2) to TRBJ2-5, with D hard to call. The CDR3 has 13 amino acids. From germline, CDR1 is LGHDT and CDR2 YNNKEL (reference sequence). V was cut by 1 base and J by 7 bases, with 10 bases left in between. This chain's CDR3 is CASSQGAQATQYF. CDR3 coding DNA: TGTGCCAGCAGCCAAGGGGCTCAGGCGACCCAGTACTTC.

The gene calls are TRBV5-6 and TRBJ2-1; D is unclear. V was pared by 4 bases and J by 9 bases, with 14 bases between. The germline V gene has CDR1 SGHDT and CDR2 YYEEEE. The CDR3 covers 13 residues. The CDR3 is CASSLDRHSEQFF. The DNA for the CDR3 is TGTGCCAGCAGCCTGGACCGTCATAGTGAGCAGTTCTTC.

This clone was recorded a few times. The rearrangement joins TRBV11-3 to TRBJ1-1; TRBD1 is a possible D gene (5 bases). This CDR3 spans 12 amino acids. The V gene's germline CDR1 is SGHNT and CDR2 YENEEA. V dropped 6 bases and J dropped 5 bases, with 10 bases sitting between them. The CDR3, as DNA: TGTGCCAGCAGGGACGGGGGAACTGAAGCTTTCTTT. It is translated as CASRDGGTEAFF.

Only a few counts were recorded for this clone. V and J are TRBV9 and TRBJ1-2; 8 bases agree with TRBD1. The CDR3 loop spans 14 amino acids. CDR1 is SGDLS and CDR2 is YYNGEE in the germline V gene. V shed 2 bases, J shed 2 bases, and the junction held 2 bases outside the gene matches. In DNA, the CDR3 is TGTGCCAGCAGCGTCCGGGACAGGAACTATGGCTACACCTTC. This codes for CASSVRDRNYGYTF.

The CDR3 nucleotides read TGCGCCAGCAGCTTACTTAGTACCTCCTACAATGAGCAGTTCTTC. Translating it yields CASSLLSTSYNEQFF. The rearrangement uses TRBV5-1 and TRBJ2-1; D is uncertain. Germline CDR1 SGHRS, CDR2 YFSETQ. Trimming took 2 bases from V and 0 from J, leaving 9 bases between them. The CDR3 totals 15 residues.

V gene TRBV5-1 combines with J gene TRBJ2-7, with TRBD2 matching 8 bases. J lost 2 bases, V lost 2 bases, and 3 bases had no gene match. The CDR3 extends over 14 amino acids. Germline CDR1 SGHRS, CDR2 YFSETQ. DNA for the CDR3: TGCGCCAGCAGCTTCGGGGGGGAGCCCTACGAGCAGTACTTC. Amino acid sequence: CASSFGGEPYEQYF.

This rearrangement joins TRBV6-2 or TRBV6-3 to TRBJ2-7, with TRBD2 identical over 8 bases. The CDR3 runs to 14 residues. Trimming removed 4 bases from V and 2 bases from J; junction bases left unmatched: 4. Germline V lookup: CDR1 MNHEY, CDR2 SVGEGT. The CDR3 DNA sequence: TGTGCCAGCAGTTTGGCGGGAGGTCCCTACGAGCAGTACTTC. The encoded protein is CASSLAGGPYEQYF.

The chain joins TRBV19 to TRBJ1-3; D is unresolved. V shed 7 bases and J shed 0 bases, with 13 bases lying between them. In germline, CDR1 is LNHDA, CDR2 SQIVND (reference sequence). CDR3 length: 15 amino acids. As DNA, the CDR3 is TGTGCCAGTAAACGGGAGCTATTCTCTGGAAACACCATATATTTT. Amino acids: CASKRELFSGNTIYF.

This rearrangement joins TRBV27 to TRBJ1-6, with 7 bases fitting TRBD1. The CDR3 runs 15 residues. V shed 8 bases and J 4 bases; nucleotides not matched to a gene: 8. Germline V gives CDR1 MNHEY, CDR2 SMNVEV (reference sequence). The CDR3 sequence is CASGRTGGYNSPLHF. The CDR3 nucleotides read TGTGCCAGCGGAAGGACAGGAGGATATAATTCACCCCTCCACTTT.

V is TRBV5-1 and J is TRBJ1-2; 8 positions agree with TRBD1. Looked up from germline, CDR1 is SGHRS and CDR2 is YFSETQ. With 3 bases clipped from V and 8 bases from J, the junction kept 9 bases outside the gene matches. CDR3 length: 14 amino acids. The CDR3, as DNA: TGCGCCAGCAGCTCACTTCAGGGGGCGGAGGGCTACACCTTC. Translating gives CASSSLQGAEGYTF.